The T cell receptor beta chain under discussion was sequenced for a study of blood T cell repertoires in COVID-19. Overall study context: Sites across the United States, Italy and Spain contributed samples from acute and convalescent COVID-19. T cells, B-cell-depleted T cells, or PBMCs provided the cDNA or gDNA that served as material.

Enrolment of Seattle patients took place during active infection, and they were followed longitudinally. In the authors' workflow: Using reference gene primer amplification, nucleated cell counts were estimated. This table comes from immunoSEQ multiplex PCR, and its TCRdb copy is limited to in-frame clones, with some not included. Clone size and V and J calls were adopted from that table, with D and trimming inferred from the DNA. The profile shows under 550,000 clones, 70% to 90% of them singletons. CDR1 is LNHDA and CDR2 is SQIVND in the germline V gene (reference sequence). The CDR3 is 12 residues long. The V and J ends lost 5 bases and 5 bases respectively, with 9 bases between them. A note on this clone: This sample includes further DNA sequences coding for the same CDR3.

Specimen: peripheral blood. This receptor was taken from a man in his late teens or twenties with COVID-19, enrolled during active disease. The chain combines TRBV19 with TRBJ1-2; D remains ambiguous. The CDR3: CASSPQNYGYTF. The CDR3 DNA reads TGTGCCAGTAGTCCACAGAATTATGGCTACACCTTC.